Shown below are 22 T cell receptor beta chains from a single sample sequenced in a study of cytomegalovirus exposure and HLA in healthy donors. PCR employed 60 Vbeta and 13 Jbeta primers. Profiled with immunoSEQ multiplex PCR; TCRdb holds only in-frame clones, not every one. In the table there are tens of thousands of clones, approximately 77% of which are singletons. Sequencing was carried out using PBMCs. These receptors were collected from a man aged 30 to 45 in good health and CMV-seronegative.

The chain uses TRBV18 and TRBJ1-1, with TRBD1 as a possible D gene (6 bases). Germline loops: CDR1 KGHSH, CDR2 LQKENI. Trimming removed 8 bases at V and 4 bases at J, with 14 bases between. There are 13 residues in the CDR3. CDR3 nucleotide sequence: TGTGCCAGCCACGCAGGGGCTGGCACTGAAGCTTTCTTT. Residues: CASHAGAGTEAFF.

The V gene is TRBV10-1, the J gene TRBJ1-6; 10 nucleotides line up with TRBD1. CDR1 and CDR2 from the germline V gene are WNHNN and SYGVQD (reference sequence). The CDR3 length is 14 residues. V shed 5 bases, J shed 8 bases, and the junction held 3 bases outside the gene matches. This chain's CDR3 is CASSFGTGDSPLHF. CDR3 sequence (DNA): TGCGCCAGCAGTTTTGGGACAGGGGATTCACCCCTCCACTTT.

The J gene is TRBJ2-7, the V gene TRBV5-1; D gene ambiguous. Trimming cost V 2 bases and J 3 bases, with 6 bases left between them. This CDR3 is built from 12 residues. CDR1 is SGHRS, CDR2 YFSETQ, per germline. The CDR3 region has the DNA TGCGCCAGCAGCTTTGCGAACTACGAGCAGTACTTC. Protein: CASSFANYEQYF.

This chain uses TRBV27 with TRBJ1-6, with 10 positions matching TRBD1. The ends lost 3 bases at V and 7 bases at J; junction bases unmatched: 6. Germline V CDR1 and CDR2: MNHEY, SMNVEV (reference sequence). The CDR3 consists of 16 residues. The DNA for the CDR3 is TGTGCCAGCAGTTTCCTGACAGGGGGCGCAAATTCACCCCTCCACTTT. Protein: CASSFLTGGANSPLHF.

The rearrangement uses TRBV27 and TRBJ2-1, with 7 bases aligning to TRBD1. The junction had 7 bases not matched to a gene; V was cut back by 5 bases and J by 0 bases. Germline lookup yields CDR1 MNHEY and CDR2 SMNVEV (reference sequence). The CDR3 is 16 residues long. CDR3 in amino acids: CASSHLTGSSYNEQFF. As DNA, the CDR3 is TGTGCCAGCAGTCACCTGACAGGGAGCTCCTACAATGAGCAGTTCTTC.

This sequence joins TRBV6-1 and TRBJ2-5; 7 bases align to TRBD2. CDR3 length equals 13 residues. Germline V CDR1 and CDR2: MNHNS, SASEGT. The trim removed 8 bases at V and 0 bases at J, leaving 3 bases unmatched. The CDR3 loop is CASRGTNQETQYF. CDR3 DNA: TGTGCCAGCCGAGGGACTAACCAAGAGACCCAGTACTTC.

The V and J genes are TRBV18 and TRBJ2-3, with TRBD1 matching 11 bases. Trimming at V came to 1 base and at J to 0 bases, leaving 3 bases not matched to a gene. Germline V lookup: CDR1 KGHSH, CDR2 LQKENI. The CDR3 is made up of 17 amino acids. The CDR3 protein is CASSPQGTGGSTDTQYF. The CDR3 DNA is TGTGCCAGCTCACCACAGGGGACAGGGGGTAGCACAGATACGCAGTATTTT.

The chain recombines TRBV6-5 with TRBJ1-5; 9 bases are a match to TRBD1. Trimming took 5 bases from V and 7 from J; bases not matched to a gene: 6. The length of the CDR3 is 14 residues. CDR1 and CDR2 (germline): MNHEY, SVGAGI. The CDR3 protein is CASSTTGGAQPQHF. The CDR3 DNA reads TGTGCCAGCAGTACCACAGGGGGCGCCCAGCCCCAGCATTTT.

As DNA, the CDR3 is TGTGCCAGCAGCAGGGGAGGGGATGAAAAACTGTTTTTT. As protein: CASSRGGDEKLFF. The chain uses TRBV27 and TRBJ1-4; a weak D match, TRBD1 (6 bases). The CDR3 runs 13 residues. V lost 6 bases to trimming and J lost 6 bases, with 11 bases between them. Germline CDR1 MNHEY, CDR2 SMNVEV (reference sequence).

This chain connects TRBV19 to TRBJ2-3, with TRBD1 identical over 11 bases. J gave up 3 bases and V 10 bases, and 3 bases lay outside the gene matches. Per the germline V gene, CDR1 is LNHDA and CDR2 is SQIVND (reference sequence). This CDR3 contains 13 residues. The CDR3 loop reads CATRDRGTDTQYF. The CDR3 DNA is TGTGCCACCCGGGACAGGGGGACAGATACGCAGTATTTT.

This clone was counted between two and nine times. The CDR3, as DNA: TGCGCCAGCAGCTCGGGACTAGCCGACACCGGGGAGCTGTTTTTT. It specifies CASSSGLADTGELFF. This chain joins TRBV5-1 and TRBJ2-2, with 9 positions matching TRBD2. The CDR3 totals 15 residues. Germline CDR1 is SGHRS and CDR2 is YFSETQ. V lost 3 bases to trimming and J lost 3 bases; unmatched junction nucleotides: 3.

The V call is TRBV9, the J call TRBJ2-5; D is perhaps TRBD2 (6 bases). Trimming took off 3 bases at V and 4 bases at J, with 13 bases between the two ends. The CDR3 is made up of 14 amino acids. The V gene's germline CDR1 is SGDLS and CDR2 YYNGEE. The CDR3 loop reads CASSAARGRETQYF. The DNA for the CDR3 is TGTGCCAGCAGCGCCGCTCGGGGGAGAGAGACCCAGTACTTC.

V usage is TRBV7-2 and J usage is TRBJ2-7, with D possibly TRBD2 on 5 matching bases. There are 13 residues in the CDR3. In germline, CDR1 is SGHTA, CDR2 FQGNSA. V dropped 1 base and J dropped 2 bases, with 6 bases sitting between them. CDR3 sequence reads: CASSLEGAYEQYF. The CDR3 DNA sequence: TGTGCCAGCAGCTTAGAGGGAGCCTACGAGCAGTACTTC.

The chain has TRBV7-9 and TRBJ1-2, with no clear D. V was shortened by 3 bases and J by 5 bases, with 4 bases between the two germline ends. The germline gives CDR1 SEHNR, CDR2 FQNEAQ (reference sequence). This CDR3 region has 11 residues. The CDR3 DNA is TGTGCCAGCAGCTTGAGTTATGGCTACACCTTC. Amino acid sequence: CASSLSYGYTF.

CDR3: CASSHPGQGAETQYF. The CDR3 DNA reads as TGCGCCAGCAGCCACCCGGGACAGGGGGCAGAGACCCAGTACTTC. This chain links TRBV4-1 with TRBJ2-5; 12 bases line up with TRBD1. The ends lost 3 bases at V and 4 bases at J; junction bases unmatched: 3. Per the germline V gene, CDR1 is MGHRA and CDR2 is YSYEKL. The CDR3 runs 15 residues.

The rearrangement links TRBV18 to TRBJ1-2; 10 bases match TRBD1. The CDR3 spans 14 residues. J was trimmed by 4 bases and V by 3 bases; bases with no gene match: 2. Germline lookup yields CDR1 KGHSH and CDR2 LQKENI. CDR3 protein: CASSPGTGVYGYTF. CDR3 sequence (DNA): TGTGCCAGCTCACCCGGGACAGGGGTCTATGGCTACACCTTC.

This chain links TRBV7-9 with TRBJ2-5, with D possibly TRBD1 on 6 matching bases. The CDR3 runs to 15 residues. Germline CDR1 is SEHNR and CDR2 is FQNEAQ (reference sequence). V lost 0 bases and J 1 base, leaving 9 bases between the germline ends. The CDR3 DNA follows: TGTGCCAGCAGCTTAGCAACAGGGATCCAAGAGACCCAGTACTTC. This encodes CASSLATGIQETQYF.

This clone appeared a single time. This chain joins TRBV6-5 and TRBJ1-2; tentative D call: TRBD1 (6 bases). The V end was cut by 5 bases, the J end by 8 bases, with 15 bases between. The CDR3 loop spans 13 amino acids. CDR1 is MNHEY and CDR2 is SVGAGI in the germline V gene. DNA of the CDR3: TGTGCCAGCAGTAACGCAGGGGAAAGGGGCTACACCTTC. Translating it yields CASSNAGERGYTF.

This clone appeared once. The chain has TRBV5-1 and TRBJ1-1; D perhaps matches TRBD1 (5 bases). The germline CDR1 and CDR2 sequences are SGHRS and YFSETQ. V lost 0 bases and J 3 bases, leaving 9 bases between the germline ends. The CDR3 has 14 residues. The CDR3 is CASSLGGSDTEAFF. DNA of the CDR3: TGCGCCAGCAGCTTGGGGGGCTCGGACACTGAAGCTTTCTTT.

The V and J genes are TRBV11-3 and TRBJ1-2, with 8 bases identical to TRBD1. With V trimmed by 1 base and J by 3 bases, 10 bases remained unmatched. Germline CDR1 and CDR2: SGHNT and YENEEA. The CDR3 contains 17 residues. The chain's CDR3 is CASSLGEGDRRDYGYTF. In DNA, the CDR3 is TGTGCCAGCAGCTTAGGAGAAGGGGACAGGCGAGACTATGGCTACACCTTC.

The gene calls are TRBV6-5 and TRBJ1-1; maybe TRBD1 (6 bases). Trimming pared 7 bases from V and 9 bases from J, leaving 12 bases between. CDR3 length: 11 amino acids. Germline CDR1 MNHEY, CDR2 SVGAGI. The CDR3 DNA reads TGTGCCAGCATTCTGGGGGCGCAAGCTTTCTTT. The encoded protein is CASILGAQAFF.

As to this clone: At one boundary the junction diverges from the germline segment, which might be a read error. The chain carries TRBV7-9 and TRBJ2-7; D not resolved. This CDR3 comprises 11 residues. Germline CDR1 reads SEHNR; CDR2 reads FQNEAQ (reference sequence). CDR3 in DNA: TGTTCCAGCAGCTTCACCTACGAGCAGTACTTC. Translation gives CSSSFTYEQYF.